The 12 T cell receptor beta chains below come from one sample, sequenced in a study of Tregs in tolerant kidney transplant recipients. Profiled with immunoSEQ multiplex PCR; TCRdb holds only in-frame clones, not every one. The sample's table shows approximately 30,000 clones. Mixed chimerism was transient after nonmyeloablative marrow transplants from related graft donors. Material: CD4+ T cells from blood (PBMCs), obtained 24 months after the transplant. Every receptor here comes from a human patient who received a combined kidney and bone marrow transplant. Certain T cells may be donor cells from the graft.

With respect to this clone: The read ends 3 residues shy of where the CDR3 ends; the end is completed using the germline J gene. The chain combines TRBV28 with TRBJ2-7; 11 nucleotides line up with TRBD2. Germline CDR1 is MDHEN and CDR2 is SYDVKM. CDR3 size: 15 residues. Trimming cost V 6 bases and J 4 bases; bases outside gene matches: 8. This CDR3 reads CASRSLSGRGYEQYF. The sequenced CDR3 bases are TGTGCCAGCAGATCCCTTAGCGGGAGGGGTTACGAG.

Points on this clone: The DNA ends 3 residues before the CDR3 does, and the rest of the CDR3 is filled in from the germline J gene. The V call is TRBV30, the J call TRBJ1-1; perhaps TRBD1 as D (6 bases). The germline V gene encodes CDR1 GTSNPN and CDR2 SVGIG (reference sequence). The CDR3 is 12 residues long. Here the CDR3 reads CAWSRGGEGAFF. CDR3 DNA (partial): TGTGCCTGGAGTAGGGGGGGCGAAGGG. The whole variable domain, filled in from reference TRBV30 and TRBJ1-1, reads SQTIHQWPATLVQPVGSPLSLECTVEGTSNPNLYWYRQAAGRGLQLLFYSVGIGQISSEVPQNLSASRPQDRQFILSSKKLLLSDSGFYLCAWSRGGEGAFFGQGTRLTVV.

Turning to this clone: The sequence runs out 3 residues before the end of the CDR3; the remainder is reconstructed from the germline J gene. The V gene is TRBV7-2, the J gene TRBJ2-1; no definite D call. CDR1 SGHTA and CDR2 FQGNSA come from the germline V gene. Trimming cost V 7 bases and J 3 bases, with 4 bases left between them. The CDR3 spans 11 residues. The CDR3: CASNIYNEQFF. The DNA read from the CDR3 is TGTGCCAGCAACATCTACAATGAG.

About this clone: The sequenced fragment ends 3 residues before the CDR3 boundary, so the rest is inferred from the germline J gene. The chain carries TRBV2 and TRBJ1-1, with D unresolved. Germline CDR1 is SNHLY and CDR2 is FYNNEI. This CDR3 is built from 13 residues. With 10 bases removed from V and 2 bases from J, the gap between germline ends came to 14 bases. The CDR3 sequence: CANAPQVNTEAFF. The DNA read from the CDR3 is TGTGCCAACGCACCTCAGGTAAACACTGAA. Combining the CDR3 with reference TRBV2 and TRBJ1-1 gives the whole variable domain EPEVTQTPSHQVTQMGQEVILRCVPISNHLYFYWYRQILGQKVEFLVSFYNNEISEKSEIFDDQFSVERPDGSNFTLKIRSTKLEDSAMYFCANAPQVNTEAFFGQGTRLTVV.

As to this clone: The read terminates 3 residues ahead of where the CDR3 ends, so the germline J gene completes it. The chain uses TRBV10-1 and TRBJ2-1; possibly TRBD1 or TRBD2 for D (5 bases each). The CDR3 sequence is 14 residues long. CDR1 is WNHNN, CDR2 SYGVQD, per germline (reference sequence). Deletions cut 4 bases from V and 0 bases from J, with 7 bases between. The CDR3 bases that were read are TGCGCCAGCAGTGCAGGGAGCTCCTACAATGAG. Amino acid sequence: CASSAGSSYNE. The entire CDR3 is CASSAGSSYNEQFF.

As regards this clone: The CDR3 end is not reached by the read, which stops 3 residues before it; the germline J gene fills it in. The chain uses TRBV2 and TRBJ1-1, with D maybe TRBD1 (6 bases). Germline V CDR1 and CDR2: SNHLY, FYNNEI. V lost 6 bases and J lost 0, with 11 bases in between. CDR3 size: 14 residues. Partial CDR3 DNA: TGTGCCAGCAGACGGACAGCTATGAACACTGAA. The encoded protein is CASRRTAMNTE. In full, the CDR3 reads CASRRTAMNTEAFF.

Details on this clone: Sequencing ends 3 residues short of the CDR3 end; the germline J gene provides the rest. The rearrangement links TRBV20-1 to TRBJ2-1, with 7 bases that match TRBD2. The V gene's germline CDR1 is DFQATT and CDR2 SNEGSKA (reference sequence). Losses at the gene ends were 3 bases for V and 4 bases for J; bases not matched to a gene: 3. The CDR3 length is 13 residues. The CDR3 here is CSASGTNYNEQFF. CDR3 bases read: TGCAGTGCTAGTGGGACTAATTACAATGAG.

Comments on this clone: The missing CDR3 end, 3 residues past where the read stops, is filled in from the germline J gene. The J gene is TRBJ1-1, the V gene TRBV2, with D unclear. The CDR3 runs 13 residues. Germline CDR1 reads SNHLY; CDR2 reads FYNNEI. V lost 5 bases and J 0 bases, leaving 7 bases between the germline ends. This CDR3 is CASSPQVNTEAFF. CDR3 bases read: TGTGCCAGCAGTCCACAAGTGAACACTGAA.

Details on this clone: The read ends 3 residues early relative to the CDR3; the germline J gene fills the gap. V and J are TRBV27 and TRBJ2-2; 8 positions match TRBD1. The CDR3 totals 15 residues. J lost 1 base, V lost 4 bases, and 2 bases had no gene match. Germline V gene lookup returns CDR1 MNHEY and CDR2 SMNVEV (reference sequence). The CDR3: CASSSGQVNTGELFF. The DNA read from the CDR3 is TGTGCCAGCAGTTCGGGACAGGTGAACACCGGGGAG.

Points on this clone: The read terminates 3 residues before the CDR3 end, so the remaining end is supplied by the germline J gene. The V call is TRBV5-1, the J call TRBJ2-5, with 12 bases lining up with TRBD2. The V gene end was trimmed by 0 bases and the J gene end by 5 bases; junction bases not matched to a gene: 5. Germline V gene data show CDR1 as SGHRS and CDR2 as YFSETQ. The CDR3 has 16 amino acids. Partial CDR3 DNA: TGCGCCAGCAGCTTGGGGACTAGCGGGATTTGGGAGACC. Translation: CASSLGTSGIWET. The full CDR3 protein reads CASSLGTSGIWETQYF.

Concerning this clone: The CDR3 goes on 3 residues after the read ends, and that part is filled in from the germline J gene. V is TRBV27 and J is TRBJ2-1; no firm D call. Trimming removed 4 bases at V and 2 bases at J, with 15 bases between. CDR3 length: 16 residues. Germline V gene data show CDR1 as MNHEY and CDR2 as SMNVEV (reference sequence). Partial CDR3 DNA: TGTGCCAGCAGTTCTCGTAGAGAATCCACCTACAATGAG. Protein sequence: CASSSRRESTYNE. The whole CDR3 protein reads CASSSRRESTYNEQFF.

Notes on this clone: The read ends 3 residues before the CDR3 terminus; that terminus is restored from the germline J gene. The chain employs TRBV5-1 and TRBJ2-1, with a tentative D call TRBD1 (5 bases). The V gene lost 4 bases and the J gene lost 1 base, with 6 bases spanning the gap. Germline CDR1 reads SGHRS; CDR2 reads YFSETQ. CDR3 length: 13 amino acids. The CDR3 sequence is CASSQGSYNEQFF. Partial CDR3 DNA: TGCGCCAGCAGCCAGGGATCCTACAATGAG.